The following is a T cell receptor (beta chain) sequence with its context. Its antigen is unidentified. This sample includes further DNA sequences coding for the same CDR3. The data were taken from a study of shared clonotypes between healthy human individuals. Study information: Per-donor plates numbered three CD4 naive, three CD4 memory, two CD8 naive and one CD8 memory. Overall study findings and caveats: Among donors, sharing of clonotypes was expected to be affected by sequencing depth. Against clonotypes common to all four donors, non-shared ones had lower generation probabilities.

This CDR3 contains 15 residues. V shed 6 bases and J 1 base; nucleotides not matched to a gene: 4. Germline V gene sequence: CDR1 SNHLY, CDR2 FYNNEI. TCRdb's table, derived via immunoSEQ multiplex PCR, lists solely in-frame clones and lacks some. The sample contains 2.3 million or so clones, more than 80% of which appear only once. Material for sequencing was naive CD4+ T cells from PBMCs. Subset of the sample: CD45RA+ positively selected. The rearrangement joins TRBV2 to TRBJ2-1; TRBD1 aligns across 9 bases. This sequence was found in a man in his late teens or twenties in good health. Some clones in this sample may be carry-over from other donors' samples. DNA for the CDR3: TGTGCCAGCAGAGGGGACAGGGCTTCCTACAATGAGCAGTTCTTC. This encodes CASRGDRASYNEQFF. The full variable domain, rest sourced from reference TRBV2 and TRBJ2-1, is EPEVTQTPSHQVTQMGQEVILRCVPISNHLYFYWYRQILGQKVEFLVSFYNNEISEKSEIFDDQFSVERPDGSNFTLKIRSTKLEDSAMYFCASRGDRASYNEQFFGPGTRLTVL.